This T cell receptor (beta chain) was profiled in a study of a mutant IDH1 vaccine in newly diagnosed glioma (dated by TCRdb to the early 2020s). Study-level background: In the chemotherapy-containing groups, vaccination started alongside temozolomide cycles, whereas in patients who had radiotherapy alone it started 4-6 weeks after radiotherapy. Peripheral blood was drawn at six visits: V03 (baseline), V05, V07, V10, V12 and V13. Longitudinal TCRB deep sequencing was done for 25 treated patients, wherever samples were available for exploratory analyses. The week-35 safety follow-up took place at visit V12, and the week-47 end of study took place at visit V13. Of the roughly 30 treated patients, 62.5% were male and about 40% were female, and a mean age of around 40 years was recorded. Before enrollment, most patients had been given radiochemotherapy with temozolomide as standard therapy, while the rest had received either radiotherapy alone or temozolomide alone.

Receptor libraries were prepared by the immunoSEQ multiplex PCR assay. Rearranged TCR beta chain sequences were amplified using the hsTCRB Kit according to the manufacturer's protocol. An Illumina MiSeq was used to sequence the TCRB libraries. The original pipeline was this. The proprietary platform of the kit vendor was used for demultiplexing, trimming and gene mapping. TCRdb took over this immuneACCESS table, retaining in-frame rearrangements with V and J assigned. Such tables are incomplete; in checked studies, under half of the missing clones stem from an unresolved V gene, and the remainder is unexplained. The V and J calls and clone size come from that table; D and trimming were worked out from the DNA. The sample yields tens of thousands of clones; roughly 87% were counted once. The ten largest clones take up over 2.5% of the sample. The full study reports these points: Immune responses induced by the vaccine were seen in 90% to 95% of patients across multiple MHC alleles. Pseudoprogression appeared unrelated to alterations in the top peripheral T cell clonotypes detected by TCRB sequencing. According to the authors, sample limitations meant that analyses of patient blood samples could not be reproduced. Availability determined which PBMC samples were chosen for TCRB deep sequencing.

The CDR1 and CDR2 encoded by the germline V gene are SGDLS and YYNGEE. Inclusive of the bounding cysteine and phenylalanine, the CDR3 is 14 residues long. The sequence is cut down to CDR3 DNA, 42 bases in frame from base 1. V sheds 2 bases and J sheds 4 bases, leaving 9 bases between their ends. The time point label here, explained by the study, means: week 47, end of study. Each vaccine dose was 300 ug of a 20-mer mutant IDH1 peptide in Montanide, given subcutaneously with topical imiquimod. Eight vaccinations were administered to patients in weeks 1, 3, 5, 7, 11, 15, 19 and 23, corresponding to visits V03 through V10. Donors had newly diagnosed WHO grade 3 or 4 IDH1-mutant astrocytomas with loss of nuclear ATRX. The samples were drawn from NOA16, a multicentre, single-arm, open-label phase I trial in Germany that tested a mutant IDH1 peptide vaccine in humans for the first time. Genomic DNA for TCRB sequencing was extracted from EDTA blood using the DNeasy Blood and Tissue Kit.

On this clone itself: Its target antigen remains unknown. Base-call qualities are not available, and no considerably larger clone is one nucleotide away.

The sample consisted of PBMCs, taken from a glioma patient whose treatment included an IDH1 peptide vaccine. The TCR was taken from a woman between 45 and 65 years old with glioma. The chain links TRBV9 with TRBJ1-4; the D gene is possibly TRBD1, with 5 bases matching. The CDR3 region: CASSVGPINEKLFF. The DNA reads TGTGCCAGCAGCGTGGGACCGATTAATGAAAAACTGTTTTTT. Full variable domain (CDR3 extended with the reference TRBV9 and TRBJ1-4 proteins): DSGVTQTPKHLITATGQRVTLRCSPRSGDLSVYWYQQSLDQGLQFLIQYYNGEERAKGNILERFSAQQFPDLHSELNLSSLELGDSALYFCASSVGPINEKLFFGSGTQLSVL.